Each of the 5 T cell receptor beta chains below was sequenced from the same sample in a study of T cell clonality in common variable immunodeficiency. Method: immunoSEQ multiplex PCR; TCRdb's copy keeps in-frame clones and lacks some. Found here are approximately 52,000 clones, no singletons; the ten largest cover less than 4%. Material for sequencing was peripheral blood mononuclear cells. Receptors originate from a person between 18 and 69 years old in good health.

This clone has a handful of counts. CDR3 amino acids: CSALDRLGTLDEQYF. The sequenced part of the CDR3 DNA is TGCAGTGCACTCGACAGGTTGGGGACCTTGGACGAG. The chain couples TRBV20-1 to TRBJ2-7; D perhaps matches TRBD1 (6 bases). The read finishes 3 residues shy of the CDR3 end, and the germline J gene is used to complete it. This CDR3 comprises 15 residues. Per the germline V gene, CDR1 is DFQATT and CDR2 is SNEGSKA (reference sequence). The V end lost 6 bases, the J end lost 5 bases, and 23 bases lay between the germline ends.

In this sample, this clone turned up many times. The read terminates 3 residues before the CDR3 end, so the remaining end is supplied by the germline J gene. The J gene is TRBJ1-1, the V gene TRBV2, with D maybe TRBD1 (5 bases). The CDR3 runs to 13 residues. Trimming shortened V by 5 bases and J by 4 bases, and 11 bases separated the two germline ends. CDR1 is SNHLY, CDR2 FYNNEI, per germline. The CDR3 sequence is CASSFGGVTEAFF. CDR3 DNA, as far as it was read: TGTGCCAGCAGTTTCGGGGGAGTCACTGAA. The variable domain in full, completed from reference TRBV2 and TRBJ1-1, reads EPEVTQTPSHQVTQMGQEVILRCVPISNHLYFYWYRQILGQKVEFLVSFYNNEISEKSEIFDDQFSVERPDGSNFTLKIRSTKLEDSAMYFCASSFGGVTEAFFGQGTRLTVV.

This clone was recorded many times. The read terminates 3 residues ahead of where the CDR3 ends, so the germline J gene completes it. The gene calls are TRBV19 and TRBJ2-1, with D possibly TRBD1 on 6 matching bases. The CDR3 sequence is 13 residues long. Trimming took off 5 bases at V and 7 bases at J, with 12 bases between the two ends. CDR1 LNHDA and CDR2 SQIVND come from the germline V gene (reference sequence). The CDR3 bases that were read are TGTGCCAGTAGTGGGGGCGGAGTTAATGAG. It specifies CASSGGGVNE. The entire CDR3 is CASSGGGVNEQFF.

Worth noting for this clone: The DNA ends 3 residues before the CDR3 does, and the rest of the CDR3 is filled in from the germline J gene. The V call is TRBV5-1, the J call TRBJ2-2; TRBD1 matches 11 bases. The CDR3 length is 17 residues. Germline loops: CDR1 SGHRS, CDR2 YFSETQ. This CDR3 is CASSLGYGQGANSPLFF. Incomplete CDR3 DNA: TGCGCCAGCAGCTTGGGCTACGGACAGGGGGCCAATTCACCG.

Remarks on this clone: From the germline J gene comes the end of the CDR3, since the read stops 3 residues before it. The chain has TRBV11-3 and TRBJ1-2; D may be TRBD1 (5 bases). This CDR3 contains 14 residues. Trimming removed 4 bases from V and 3 bases from J, with 12 bases in between. Germline loops: CDR1 SGHNT, CDR2 YENEEA. The part of the CDR3 DNA that was read is TGTGCCAGCAGCTCCCGTGGAGGGGACTATGGC. Residues: CASSSRGGDYG. The entire CDR3 protein is CASSSRGGDYGYTF.